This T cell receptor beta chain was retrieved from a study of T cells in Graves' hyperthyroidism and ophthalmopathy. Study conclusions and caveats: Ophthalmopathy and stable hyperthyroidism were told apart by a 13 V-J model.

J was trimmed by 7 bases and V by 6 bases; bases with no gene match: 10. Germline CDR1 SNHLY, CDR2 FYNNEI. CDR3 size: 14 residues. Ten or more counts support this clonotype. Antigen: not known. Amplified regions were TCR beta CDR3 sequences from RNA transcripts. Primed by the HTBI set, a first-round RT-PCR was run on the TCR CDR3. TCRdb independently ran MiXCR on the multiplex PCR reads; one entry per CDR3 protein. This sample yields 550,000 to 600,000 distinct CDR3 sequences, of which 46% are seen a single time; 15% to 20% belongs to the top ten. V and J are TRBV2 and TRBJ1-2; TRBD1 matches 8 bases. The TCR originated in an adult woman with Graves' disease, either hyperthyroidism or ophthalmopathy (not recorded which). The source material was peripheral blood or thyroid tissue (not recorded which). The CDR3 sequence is CASRLKDRAGGYTF. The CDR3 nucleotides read TGTGCCAGCAGACTCAAGGACAGGGCAGGTGGCTACACCTTC.